These 23 T cell receptor beta chains came from one sample sequenced in a study of CD8+CD57+ T cells in acquired aplastic anemia. Selection for sequencing was limited to patients who had shown CD8+CD57+ cell expansion by flow cytometry. Template material for TCR beta VDJ and CDR3 profiling consisted of genomic DNA. TCRdb used MiXCR to reprocess the reads, holding one entry per CDR3 protein. This table holds about 98,000 distinct CDR3 sequences, 65% to 70% found once. Input material: sorted CD4+, CD8+, or CD8+CD57+ T cells (not recorded which) from PBMCs. All receptors come from a human donor with aplastic anemia.

This chain connects TRBV29-1 to TRBJ2-7; perhaps TRBD1 as D (6 bases). With 1 base removed from V and 0 bases from J, the gap between germline ends came to 10 bases. The CDR3 contains 14 residues. Germline CDR1 SQVTM, CDR2 ANQGSEA. CDR3 protein: CSVEVRGTSYEQYF. CDR3 sequence (DNA): TGCAGCGTTGAAGTTAGGGGGACCTCCTACGAGCAGTACTTC.

This chain links TRBV19 with TRBJ2-7, with D hard to call. The CDR3 consists of 15 residues. The germline V and J ends were trimmed by 1 base and 0 bases, with 10 bases remaining between them. Germline CDR1 LNHDA, CDR2 SQIVND (reference sequence). CDR3 nucleotide sequence: TGTGCCAGTAGTATAGCGGCTAAAAGCTCCTACGAGCAGTACTTC. It encodes CASSIAAKSSYEQYF.

CDR3 in DNA: TGTGCCAGTAGTATTGTTGGGCAAGAGACCCAGTACTTC. It encodes CASSIVGQETQYF. The chain employs TRBV19 and TRBJ2-5; D is ambiguous. This CDR3 has 13 residues. Germline V gives CDR1 LNHDA, CDR2 SQIVND (reference sequence). Trimming stripped 3 bases from V and 2 bases from J, with 7 bases between. The full variable domain, with the rest looked up from reference TRBV19 and TRBJ2-5, is DGGITQSPKYLFRKEGQNVTLSCEQNLNHDAMYWYRQDPGQGLRLIYYSQIVNDFQKGDIAEGYSVSREKKESFPLTVTSAQKNPTAFYLCASSIVGQETQYFGPGTRLLVL.

The CDR3 sequence: CASSQDRNSRAFF. CDR3 DNA sequence: TGTGCCAGCAGCCAAGATAGGAACAGCCGAGCTTTCTTT. V gene TRBV19 combines with J gene TRBJ1-1; D remains ambiguous. With 9 bases removed from V and 10 bases from J, the gap between germline ends came to 21 bases. The CDR3 extends over 13 amino acids. The germline gives CDR1 LNHDA, CDR2 SQIVND (reference sequence).

This chain links TRBV20-1 with TRBJ2-7; 13 positions agree with TRBD2. This CDR3 is built from 15 residues. Germline assignment: CDR1 DFQATT and CDR2 SNEGSKA (reference sequence). Trimming took 5 bases from V and 6 from J; bases not matched to a gene: 10. The CDR3 region has the DNA TGCAGTGCTCTCCCCCGGACTAGCGGGAGTGGCGAGCAGTACTTC. It codes for CSALPRTSGSGEQYF.

This clonotype was seen repeatedly, ten times or more. V usage is TRBV2 and J usage is TRBJ2-7; tentative D call: TRBD1 (6 bases). Between the trimmed V and J ends, which lost 4 bases and 1 base, there was a span of 23 bases. CDR1 and CDR2 from the germline V gene are SNHLY and FYNNEI. The CDR3 runs to 18 residues. CDR3 nucleotide sequence: TGTGCCAGCAGTGCCCATGAACGGACAGACCTACTATCCTACGAGCAGTACTTC. Encoded protein: CASSAHERTDLLSYEQYF. Full variable domain (remainder filled in from reference TRBV2 and TRBJ2-7): EPEVTQTPSHQVTQMGQEVILRCVPISNHLYFYWYRQILGQKVEFLVSFYNNEISEKSEIFDDQFSVERPDGSNFTLKIRSTKLEDSAMYFCASSAHERTDLLSYEQYFGPGTRLTVT.

The sample holds many counts of this clonotype. J is TRBJ2-7 and V is TRBV27; D uncertain. Germline V gene data show CDR1 as MNHEY and CDR2 as SMNVEV (reference sequence). Between the trimmed V and J ends, which lost 4 bases and 0 bases, there was a span of 10 bases. CDR3 size: 14 residues. DNA for the CDR3: TGTGCCAGCAGTTCCCCGACGGTCTCCTACGAGCAGTACTTC. It is translated as CASSSPTVSYEQYF.

The chain joins TRBV19 to TRBJ2-7, with a possible D match to TRBD1 (5 bases). V lost 3 bases and J 6 bases, leaving 9 bases between the germline ends. The germline gives CDR1 LNHDA, CDR2 SQIVND (reference sequence). The CDR3 is 12 amino acids. The DNA for the CDR3 is TGTGCCAGTAGTATGGGGCTAGGCGAGCAGTACTTC. Translating it yields CASSMGLGEQYF.

The chain has TRBV10-3 and TRBJ2-1, with a possible D match to TRBD2 (5 bases). The V gene's germline CDR1 is ENHRY and CDR2 SYGVKD. Trimming removed 5 bases from V and 8 bases from J, with 13 bases in between. The CDR3 totals 13 residues. The CDR3 nucleotides read TGTGCCATCAGTATGGACTTTCGTGATGAGCAGTTCTTC. It is translated as CAISMDFRDEQFF.

Only a few counts were recorded for this clonotype. The rearrangement uses TRBV19 and TRBJ1-3; D not certain. CDR1 is LNHDA and CDR2 is SQIVND in the germline V gene (reference sequence). This CDR3 is 14 amino acids long. V gave up 3 bases and J gave up 0 bases, with 6 bases separating them. The CDR3 nucleotides are TGTGCCAGTAGTATCGGGGTCTCTGGAAACACCATATATTTT. Translation: CASSIGVSGNTIYF.

This clonotype was found once. CDR3 coding DNA: TGTGCCAGCAGTCCGAGCGCTTTCTTT. Translated, it gives CASSPSAFF. The V gene is TRBV7-9, the J gene TRBJ1-1; D is unclear. Germline-derived CDR1 and CDR2 are SEHNR and FQNEAQ (reference sequence). The CDR3 totals 9 residues. Trimming removed 6 bases at V and 11 bases at J, with 7 bases between.

This rearrangement joins TRBV20-1 to TRBJ2-7, with a possible D match to TRBD2 (7 bases). There are 13 residues in the CDR3. V was trimmed by 4 bases and J by 3 bases, leaving 13 bases between them. Germline assignment: CDR1 DFQATT and CDR2 SNEGSKA (reference sequence). CDR3: CSANPGGYYEQYF. The CDR3, as DNA: TGCAGTGCTAATCCGGGGGGCTACTACGAGCAGTACTTC.

The sample holds a few counts of this clonotype. The gene calls are TRBV2 and TRBJ1-2; D is undetermined. In germline, CDR1 is SNHLY, CDR2 FYNNEI. The CDR3 is 12 residues long. Trimming left V 2 bases short and J 4 bases short, with 5 bases between. This chain's CDR3 is CASSEWVYGYTF. The CDR3 nucleotides are TGTGCCAGCAGTGAATGGGTCTATGGCTACACCTTC. The variable domain in full, completed from reference TRBV2 and TRBJ1-2, reads EPEVTQTPSHQVTQMGQEVILRCVPISNHLYFYWYRQILGQKVEFLVSFYNNEISEKSEIFDDQFSVERPDGSNFTLKIRSTKLEDSAMYFCASSEWVYGYTFGSGTRLTVV.

The rearrangement joins TRBV5-4 to TRBJ2-5; 11 bases agree with TRBD2. Germline CDR1 reads SGHNT; CDR2 reads YYREEE (reference sequence). The ends lost 4 bases at V and 3 bases at J; junction bases unmatched: 5. This CDR3 is 15 amino acids long. The CDR3, as DNA: TGTGCCAGCAGCGCAAAACTAGCGGGGGAAGAGACCCAGTACTTC. This codes for CASSAKLAGEETQYF.

This chain uses TRBV5-1 with TRBJ1-2; 7 positions match TRBD1. V was pared by 0 bases and J by 8 bases, with 4 bases of the junction left unmatched. This CDR3 comprises 13 residues. CDR1 SGHRS and CDR2 YFSETQ come from the germline V gene. CDR3 sequence reads: CASSLDRGGGYTF. The CDR3 region has the DNA TGCGCCAGCAGCTTGGACAGGGGAGGAGGCTACACCTTC.

DNA of the CDR3: TGTGCCAGCAGCTTGGGTCAGCTAGATACGCAGTATTTT. It codes for CASSLGQLDTQYF. This chain joins TRBV11-3 and TRBJ2-3, with unresolved D. CDR3 length equals 13 residues. Trimming pared 3 bases from V and 5 bases from J, leaving 9 bases between. From germline, CDR1 is SGHNT and CDR2 YENEEA. The whole variable domain, remainder taken from reference TRBV11-3 and TRBJ2-3, is EAGVVQSPRYKIIEKKQPVAFWCNPISGHNTLYWYLQNLGQGPELLIRYENEEAVDDSQLPKDRFSAERLKGVDSTLKIQPAELGDSAVYLCASSLGQLDTQYFGPGTRLTVL.

The gene calls are TRBV20-1 and TRBJ2-7; 11 bases agree with TRBD1. Germline V gives CDR1 DFQATT, CDR2 SNEGSKA (reference sequence). The J segment lost 5 bases and the V segment lost 6 bases, leaving 6 bases of the junction unmatched. The length of the CDR3 is 13 residues. CDR3 bases: TGCAGTGCAACGGACAGGGGGCTGGACGAGCAGTACTTC. Its protein is CSATDRGLDEQYF.

The chain employs TRBV19 and TRBJ2-7; 10 nucleotides match TRBD1. V shed 4 bases, J shed 6 bases, and the junction held 15 bases outside the gene matches. The CDR3 consists of 17 residues. From germline, CDR1 is LNHDA and CDR2 SQIVND (reference sequence). Here the CDR3 DNA reads TGTGCCAGTAGTAGGGGACAGGGGACCAACATCGGGGTCGAGCAGTACTTC. It codes for CASSRGQGTNIGVEQYF.

The chain employs TRBV2 and TRBJ2-5; TRBD2 matches 9 bases. CDR3 length: 15 amino acids. The germline gives CDR1 SNHLY, CDR2 FYNNEI. The V and J ends lost 0 bases and 4 bases, in that order; junction bases with no gene match: 3. CDR3 loop: CASSEASGGGETQYF. CDR3 sequence (DNA): TGTGCCAGCAGTGAAGCTAGCGGGGGTGGAGAGACCCAGTACTTC.

The rearrangement links TRBV7-9 to TRBJ2-7; TRBD2 matches 9 bases. J was trimmed by 10 bases and V by 1 base; bases with no gene match: 2. The germline V gene encodes CDR1 SEHNR and CDR2 FQNEAQ (reference sequence). The CDR3 consists of 12 residues. This CDR3 is CASSLGAGGQYF. CDR3 DNA: TGTGCCAGCAGCTTAGGAGCGGGGGGCCAGTACTTC.

The chain employs TRBV7-9 and TRBJ2-1, with D possibly TRBD2 on 5 matching bases. The germline CDR1 and CDR2 sequences are SEHNR and FQNEAQ (reference sequence). This CDR3 comprises 11 residues. The germline V and J ends were trimmed by 5 bases and 10 bases, with 9 bases remaining between them. Written as DNA, the CDR3 is TGTGCCAGCAGCACCGACTACGAGCAGTTCTTC. Protein: CASSTDYEQFF.

Only one count was recorded for this clonotype. The junction differs from germline at one of its ends, possibly a read error. This chain connects TRBV15 to TRBJ1-5; tentatively, D is TRBD1 (5 bases). This CDR3 has 16 residues. The germline gives CDR1 LNHNV, CDR2 YYDKDF (reference sequence). The chain's CDR3 is CATSARSGLVNQPQHF. The CDR3 DNA follows: TGCGCCACCAGCGCTCGCTCAGGGTTGGTCAATCAGCCCCAGCATTTT.

The chain combines TRBV20-1 with TRBJ1-5; no firm D call. Trimming cost V 4 bases and J 7 bases, with 14 bases left between them. Germline CDR1 and CDR2: DFQATT and SNEGSKA (reference sequence). The CDR3 consists of 13 residues. DNA of the CDR3: TGCAGTGCTAACTCCGTGGGAAGGCAGCCCCAGCATTTT. Its translation is CSANSVGRQPQHF.